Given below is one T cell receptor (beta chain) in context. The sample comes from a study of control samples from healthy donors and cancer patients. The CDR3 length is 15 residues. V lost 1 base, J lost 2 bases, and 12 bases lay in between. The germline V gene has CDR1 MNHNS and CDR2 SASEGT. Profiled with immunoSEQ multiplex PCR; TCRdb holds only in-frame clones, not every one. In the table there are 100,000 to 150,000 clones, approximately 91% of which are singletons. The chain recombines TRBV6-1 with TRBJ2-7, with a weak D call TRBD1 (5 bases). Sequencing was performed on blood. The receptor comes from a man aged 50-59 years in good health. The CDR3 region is CASSEGFDSTYEQYF. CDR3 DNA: TGTGCCAGCAGTGAAGGCTTTGACAGCACCTACGAGCAGTACTTC.